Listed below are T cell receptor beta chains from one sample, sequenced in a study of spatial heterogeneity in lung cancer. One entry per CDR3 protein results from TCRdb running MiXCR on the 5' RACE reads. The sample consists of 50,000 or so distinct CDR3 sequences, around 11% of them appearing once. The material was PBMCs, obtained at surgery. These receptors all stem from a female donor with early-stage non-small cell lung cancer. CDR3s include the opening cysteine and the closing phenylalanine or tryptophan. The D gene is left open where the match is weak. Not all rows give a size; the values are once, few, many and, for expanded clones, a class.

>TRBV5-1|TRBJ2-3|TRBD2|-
TGCGCCAGCAGCTTGGGAGCGGGGCCCCTGGATACGCAGTATTTT
CASSLGAGPLDTQYF
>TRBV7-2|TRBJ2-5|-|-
TGTGCCAGCAGCTGGGAACTTCTCCAAGAGACCCAGTACTTC
CASSWELLQETQYF
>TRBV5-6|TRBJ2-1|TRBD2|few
TGTGCCAGCAGCTTGACTAGCGGGGGACCGTACAATGAGCAGTTCTTC
CASSLTSGGPYNEQFF
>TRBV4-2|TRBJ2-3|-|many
TGTGCCAGCAGCCCCGGGGGCACAGATACGCAGTATTTT
CASSPGGTDTQYF
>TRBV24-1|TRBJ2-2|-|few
TGTGCCACCAGTGATTACAGGGTGACCGGGGAGCTGTTTTTT
CATSDYRVTGELFF
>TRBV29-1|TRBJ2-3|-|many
TGCAGCGCGAGGGGTGCGGTAGATACGCAGTATTTT
CSARGAVDTQYF
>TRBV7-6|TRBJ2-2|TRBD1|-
TGTGCCAGCAGCTCAGCCCCGGGACAGCAGAACACCGGGGAGCTGTTTTTT
CASSSAPGQQNTGELFF
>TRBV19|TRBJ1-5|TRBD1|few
TGTGCCAGTGGGATGCGACAGGGTGGTAATCAGCCCCAGCATTTT
CASGMRQGGNQPQHF
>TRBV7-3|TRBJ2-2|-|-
TGTGCCAGCAGCGCCCTCGCCGGCTCATTGGGGAACACCGGGGAGCTGTTTTTT
CASSALAGSLGNTGELFF
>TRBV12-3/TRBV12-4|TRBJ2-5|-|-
TGTGCCAGCAAAGAGTCGGTCCTCCAAGAGACCCAGTACTTC
CASKESVLQETQYF
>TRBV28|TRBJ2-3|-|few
TGTGCCAGCAGTGGATCGGCCCACACAGATACGCAGTATTTT
CASSGSAHTDTQYF
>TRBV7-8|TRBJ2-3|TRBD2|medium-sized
TGTGCCAGCAGCTTAGTGGGCGGGGGGGCTACAGATACGCAGTATTTT
CASSLVGGGATDTQYF
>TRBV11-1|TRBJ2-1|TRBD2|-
TGTGCCAGCAGCTCTAGCGGGGGGGCTTCGCCCTACAATGAGCAGTTCTTC
CASSSSGGASPYNEQFF
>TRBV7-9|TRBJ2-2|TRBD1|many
TGTGCCAGCAGCCGCGACAGGGGAGGATCCGGGGAGCTGTTTTTT
CASSRDRGGSGELFF
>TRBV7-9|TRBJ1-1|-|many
TGTGCCAGCAGCTCCCATGCTGGCACTGAAGCTTTCTTT
CASSSHAGTEAFF
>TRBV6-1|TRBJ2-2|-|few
TGTGCCAGCAATGGGGACGTGGAGGACGCGAACACCGGGGAGCTGTTTTTT
CASNGDVEDANTGELFF
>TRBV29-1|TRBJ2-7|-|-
TGCAGCGTTCGCCGGGCAGACGAGGAGTACTTC
CSVRRADEEYF
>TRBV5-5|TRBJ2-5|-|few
TGTGCCAGCAGCTTGGGGACGGCTGAAGAGACCCAGTACTTC
CASSLGTAEETQYF
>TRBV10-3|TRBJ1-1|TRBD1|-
TGTGCCATAGGGACAGGGGGCTCCGGCACTGAAGCTTTCTTT
CAIGTGGSGTEAFF
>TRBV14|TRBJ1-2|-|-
TGTGCCAGCAGCCAAAACAGCTATGGCTACACCTTC
CASSQNSYGYTF
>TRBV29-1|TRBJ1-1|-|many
TGCAGCGTTGACACGTCACTTGGAGCTTTCTTT
CSVDTSLGAFF
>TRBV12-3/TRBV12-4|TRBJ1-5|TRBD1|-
TGTGCCAGCCGACAGGGAGGCAATCAGCCCCAGCATTTT
CASRQGGNQPQHF
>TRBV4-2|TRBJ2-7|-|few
TGTGCCAGCAGCCCCATGCGGGGAGACTACGAGCAGTACTTC
CASSPMRGDYEQYF
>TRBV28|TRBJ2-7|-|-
TGTGCCAGCAGGGGACCCCCAAAAGACGAGCAGTACTTC
CASRGPPKDEQYF
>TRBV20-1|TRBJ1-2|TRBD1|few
TGCAGTGCTAAGGCAGGGGGCTTAGGTGGCTACACCTTC
CSAKAGGLGGYTF
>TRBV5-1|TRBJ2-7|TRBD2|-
TGCGCCAGCAGCCCGCGGGGGGACACTCACGAGCAGTACTTC
CASSPRGDTHEQYF
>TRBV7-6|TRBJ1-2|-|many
TGTGCCAGCAGCTTAGGGAATCGAGGGGGAGGCTACACCTTC
CASSLGNRGGGYTF
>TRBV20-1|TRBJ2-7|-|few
TGCAGTGCTTATAATCCGGGACGGACGACGTCCGAGCAGTACTTC
CSAYNPGRTTSEQYF
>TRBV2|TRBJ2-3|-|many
TGTGCCAGCGGCCAGGACACAGATACGCAGTATTTT
CASGQDTDTQYF
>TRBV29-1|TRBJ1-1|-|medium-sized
TGCAGCGCCCTAGGAGGGACGGGGGCGGAGGACACTGAAGCTTTCTTT
CSALGGTGAEDTEAFF
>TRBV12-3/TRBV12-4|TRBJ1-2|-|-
TGTGCCAGCAGTTCCCAGGGCCAGGGCGCCTATGGCTACACCTTC
CASSSQGQGAYGYTF
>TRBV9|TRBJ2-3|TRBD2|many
TGTGCCAGCAGTCGCGAGGCGAGCGGGGGGGCCACTACGCAGTATTTT
CASSREASGGATTQYF
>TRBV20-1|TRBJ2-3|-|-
TGCAGTGCTGGCAGGTACTCAGGCACAGATACGCAGTATTTT
CSAGRYSGTDTQYF
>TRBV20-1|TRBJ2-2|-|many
TGCAGTGCTAGAGCGTTAGCCACCGGGGAGCTGTTTTTT
CSARALATGELFF
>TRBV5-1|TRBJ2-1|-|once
TGCGCCAGCAGCTTGTATGGGTACAATGAGCAGTTCTTC
CASSLYGYNEQFF
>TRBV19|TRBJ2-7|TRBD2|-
TGTGCCAGTAGGCCTAGCGGAAGCTCCTACGAGCAGTACTTC
CASRPSGSSYEQYF
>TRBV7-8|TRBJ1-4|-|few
TGTGCCAGCAGCTTAGCCCTAGGGGGTATTAATGAAAAACTGTTTTTT
CASSLALGGINEKLFF
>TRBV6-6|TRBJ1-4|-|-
TGTGCCAGCACGGAAACCGGTAAAAAACTGTTTTTT
CASTETGKKLFF